This TCR beta chain was found in a study of blood T cells in healthy people across ages. Overall study findings and caveats: Unsorted PBMC material precluded a definitive naive versus antigen-experienced comparison.

On this clonotype: Its antigen is unidentified.

This CDR3 has 14 amino acids. V shed 0 bases and J shed 4 bases, with 10 bases lying between them. Germline V gives CDR1 DFQATT, CDR2 SNEGSKA (reference sequence). The donors, aged roughly 6 to 90, were healthy Caucasians from Russia. Through a sample-barcoded 5' primer and a J-beta primer mix, a second PCR was run for about 6 to 11 cycles. The template-switch adaptor, which had 12 random nucleotides, put a tag on each cDNA molecule. TCRdb independently ran MiXCR on the 5' RACE reads; one entry per CDR3 protein. This sample has nearly 1 million distinct CDR3 sequences, with about 51% found just once. The chain has TRBV20-1 and TRBJ2-1, with D perhaps matching TRBD1 (6 bases). The specimen sequenced was blood. The TCR sequence derives from an older woman in good health. The CDR3 sequence is CSARDQGQYNEQFF. The CDR3 DNA is TGCAGTGCTAGAGATCAGGGACAATACAATGAGCAGTTCTTC.